A single sample gave rise to the 5 T cell receptor beta chains below, sequenced in a study of graft-versus-host responses after intestinal transplantation (dated by TCRdb to about 2021). The library was made by the immunoSEQ multiplex PCR assay. This is the immuneACCESS table as TCRdb keeps it, with only in-frame sequences that have V and J called. A part of the clones is gone; compared with another copy, unresolved V genes explain less than half, and the rest is unexplained. The sample profile shows about 120,000 clones; approximately 95% of them were found once. The top ten constitute more than 2.5% of the sample. Antigens for these TCRs are unknown. In light of the paper, this sample's time point label describes: cells obtained before transplantation from donor or recipient. Specimen: unstimulated CD8+ T cells sorted from spleen or lymph node cells, collected before intestinal transplant. All receptors derive from a human donor who received an intestinal transplant.

The genes are TRBV5-1 and TRBJ2-7, with 8 bases fitting TRBD2. V gave up 3 bases and J gave up 4 bases; unmatched junction bases: 12. The CDR3 has 16 amino acids. The germline gives CDR1 SGHRS, CDR2 YFSETQ. The CDR3 DNA sequence: TGCGCCAGCAGCTCCCACTTAGCGGGGATGACTTACGAGCAGTACTTC. Translated: CASSSHLAGMTYEQYF.

The genes are TRBV30 and TRBJ1-3; D remains unclear. Germline V gives CDR1 GTSNPN, CDR2 SVGIG (reference sequence). The V gene lost 2 bases and the J gene lost 2 bases, with 4 bases spanning the gap. The CDR3 runs to 12 residues. The CDR3 loop is CAWSTAGNTIYF. CDR3 nucleotides: TGTGCCTGGAGTACAGCTGGAAACACCATATATTTT. Based on the CDR3 plus reference TRBV30 and TRBJ1-3, the full variable domain is SQTIHQWPATLVQPVGSPLSLECTVEGTSNPNLYWYRQAAGRGLQLLFYSVGIGQISSEVPQNLSASRPQDRQFILSSKKLLLSDSGFYLCAWSTAGNTIYFGEGSWLTVV.

To note about this clone: Germline is not matched at one junction end, which may reflect a read error. The chain links TRBV19 to TRBJ1-1, with 7 bases matching TRBD1. Germline assignment: CDR1 LNHDA and CDR2 SQIVND (reference sequence). The CDR3 contains 14 residues. CDR3 coding DNA: TGTGCCAGTAGCATAGGGCCAGGGGGACCTGAAGCTTTCTTT. This gives the protein CASSIGPGGPEAFF.

This rearrangement joins TRBV4-1 to TRBJ1-6; TRBD1 matches 7 bases. Trimming removed 2 bases from V and 8 bases from J; junction bases left unmatched: 3. This CDR3 contains 14 residues. The germline V gene encodes CDR1 MGHRA and CDR2 YSYEKL. The CDR3: CASSQPGTDSPLHF. The CDR3 DNA sequence: TGCGCCAGCAGCCAACCCGGGACAGATTCACCCCTCCACTTT.

About this clone itself: The same CDR3 arises from other DNA sequences in this sample as well. The chain couples TRBV7-3 to TRBJ2-1; 12 nucleotides agree with TRBD2. The junction had 2 bases not matched to a gene; V was cut back by 2 bases and J by 3 bases. CDR1 and CDR2 from the germline V gene are SGHTA and FQGTGA. The CDR3 runs to 16 residues. The CDR3 DNA follows: TGTGCCAGCAGCTTACCACTAGCGGGGGGCTACAATGAGCAGTTCTTC. Its protein is CASSLPLAGGYNEQFF.